This TCR beta chain was captured by sequencing in a study of cytomegalovirus exposure and HLA in healthy donors. Study results and limitations: As a later analysis showed, a missense DCLRE1C variant was linked to trimming of TCR beta V- and J-genes. Approximately 160 TCR beta chains were listed as cytomegalovirus-associated.

Germline CDR1 is MDHEN and CDR2 is SYDVKM. The V end was cut by 3 bases, the J end by 2 bases, with 11 bases between. This CDR3 spans 15 amino acids. PCR used 60 Vbeta primers and 13 Jbeta primers. Profiling relied on immunoSEQ multiplex PCR, and the TCRdb table lists in-frame clones only, not all of them. Of over 150,000 clones listed, roughly 85% are singletons. Details on this clone: Its antigen is not identified.

Sequencing used PBMCs. The TCR sequence derives from a boy under 10 years old in good health and CMV-seronegative. V gene TRBV28 combines with J gene TRBJ1-5; D might be TRBD1 (6 bases). CDR3 DNA sequence: TGTGCCAGCAGTTTGGGGGGGGCCGGCAATCAGCCCCAGCATTTT. As protein: CASSLGGAGNQPQHF.